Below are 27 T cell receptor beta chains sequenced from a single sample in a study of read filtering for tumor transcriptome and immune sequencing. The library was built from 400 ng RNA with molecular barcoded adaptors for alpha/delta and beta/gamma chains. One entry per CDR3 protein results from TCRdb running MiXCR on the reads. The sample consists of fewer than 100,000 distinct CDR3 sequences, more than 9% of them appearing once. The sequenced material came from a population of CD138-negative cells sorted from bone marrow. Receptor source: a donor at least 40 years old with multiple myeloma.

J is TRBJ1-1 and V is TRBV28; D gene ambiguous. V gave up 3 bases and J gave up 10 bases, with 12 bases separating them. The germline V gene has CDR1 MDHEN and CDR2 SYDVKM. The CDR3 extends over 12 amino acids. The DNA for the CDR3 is TGTGCCAGCAGTTTGCCCCGATGGGGAGCTTTCTTT. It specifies CASSLPRWGAFF.

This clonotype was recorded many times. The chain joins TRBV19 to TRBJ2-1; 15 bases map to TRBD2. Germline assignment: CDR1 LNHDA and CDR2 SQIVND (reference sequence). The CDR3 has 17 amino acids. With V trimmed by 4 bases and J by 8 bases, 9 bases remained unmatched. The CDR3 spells CASSRTSGRVTIDEQFF. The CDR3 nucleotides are TGTGCCAGTAGTAGGACTAGCGGGAGGGTTACGATAGATGAGCAGTTCTTC.

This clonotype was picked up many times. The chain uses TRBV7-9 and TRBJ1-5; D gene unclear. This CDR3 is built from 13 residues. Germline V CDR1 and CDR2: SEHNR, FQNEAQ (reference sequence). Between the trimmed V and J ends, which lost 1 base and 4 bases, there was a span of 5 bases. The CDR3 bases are TGTGCCAGCAGCTTAGAGCCTAATCAGCCCCAGCATTTT. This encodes CASSLEPNQPQHF.

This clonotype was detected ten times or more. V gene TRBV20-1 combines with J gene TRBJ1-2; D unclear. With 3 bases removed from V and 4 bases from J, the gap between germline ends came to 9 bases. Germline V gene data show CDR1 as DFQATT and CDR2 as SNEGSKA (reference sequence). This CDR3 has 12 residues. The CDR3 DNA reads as TGCAGTGCTAGCGAGGGATCCTATGGCTACACCTTC. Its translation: CSASEGSYGYTF.

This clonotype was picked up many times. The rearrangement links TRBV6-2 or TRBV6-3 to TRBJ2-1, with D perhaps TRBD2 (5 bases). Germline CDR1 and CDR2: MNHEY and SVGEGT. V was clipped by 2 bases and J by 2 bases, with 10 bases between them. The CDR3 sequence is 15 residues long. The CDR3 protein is CASSYRERPYNEQFF. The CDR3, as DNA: TGTGCCAGCAGTTACAGGGAGCGCCCCTACAATGAGCAGTTCTTC.

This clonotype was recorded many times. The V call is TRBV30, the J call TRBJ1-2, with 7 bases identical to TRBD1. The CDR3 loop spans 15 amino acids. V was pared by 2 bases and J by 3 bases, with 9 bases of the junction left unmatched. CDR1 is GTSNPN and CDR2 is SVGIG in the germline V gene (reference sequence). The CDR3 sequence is CAWSLTRQGYYGYTF. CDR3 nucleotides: TGTGCCTGGAGTTTAACCCGACAGGGCTACTATGGCTACACCTTC.

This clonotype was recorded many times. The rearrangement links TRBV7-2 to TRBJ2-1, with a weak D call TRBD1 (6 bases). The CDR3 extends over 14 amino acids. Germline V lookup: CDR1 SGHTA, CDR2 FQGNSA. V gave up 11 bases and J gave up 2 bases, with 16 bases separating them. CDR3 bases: TGTGCCGAAACTAACAGGGTAGCCTACAATGAGCAGTTCTTC. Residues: CAETNRVAYNEQFF. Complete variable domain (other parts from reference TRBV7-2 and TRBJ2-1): GAGVSQSPSNKVTEKGKDVELRCDPISGHTALYWYRQSLGQGLEFLIYFQGNSAPDKSGLPSDRFSAERTGGSVSTLTIQRTQQEDSAVYLCAETNRVAYNEQFFGPGTRLTVL.

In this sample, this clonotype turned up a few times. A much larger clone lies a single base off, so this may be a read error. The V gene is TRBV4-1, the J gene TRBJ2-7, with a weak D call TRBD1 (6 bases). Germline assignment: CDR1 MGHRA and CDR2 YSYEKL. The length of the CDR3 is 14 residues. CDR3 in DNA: TGCGCCAGCAGCCGGGGGCTATCAGGTGTCGAGCAGTGCTTC. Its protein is CASSRGLSGVEQCF.

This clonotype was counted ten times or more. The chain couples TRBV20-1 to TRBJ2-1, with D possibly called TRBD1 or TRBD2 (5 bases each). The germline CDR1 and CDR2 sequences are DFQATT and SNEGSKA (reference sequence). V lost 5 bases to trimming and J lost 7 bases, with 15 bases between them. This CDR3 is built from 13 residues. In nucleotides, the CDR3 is TGCAGTGCTCCAGGGTCCTTAGCGAATGAGCAGTTCTTC. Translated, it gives CSAPGSLANEQFF.

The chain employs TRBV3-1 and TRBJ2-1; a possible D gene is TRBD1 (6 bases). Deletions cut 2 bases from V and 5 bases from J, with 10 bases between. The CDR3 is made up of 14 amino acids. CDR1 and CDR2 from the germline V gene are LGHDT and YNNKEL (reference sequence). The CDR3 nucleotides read TGTGCCAGCAGCCAAATCAGGGGCGACAATGAGCAGTTCTTC. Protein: CASSQIRGDNEQFF.

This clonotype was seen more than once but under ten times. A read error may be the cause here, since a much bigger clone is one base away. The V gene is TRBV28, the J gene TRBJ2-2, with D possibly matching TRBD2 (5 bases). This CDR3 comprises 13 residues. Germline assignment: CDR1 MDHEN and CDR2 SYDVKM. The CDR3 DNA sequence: TGTGCCAGCAGGGACTCGAACACCGGGGAGCTGTCTTTT. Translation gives CASRDSNTGELSF.

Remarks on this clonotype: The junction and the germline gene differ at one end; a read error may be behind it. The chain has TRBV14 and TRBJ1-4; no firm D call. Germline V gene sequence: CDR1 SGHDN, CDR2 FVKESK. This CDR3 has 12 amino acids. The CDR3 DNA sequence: TGTGCCGGCAGCCCCAGAGCCGGCGGTTTGTTTTTT. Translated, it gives CAGSPRAGGLFF. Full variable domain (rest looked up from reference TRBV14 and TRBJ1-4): EAGVTQFPSHSVIEKGQTVTLRCDPISGHDNLYWYRRVMGKEIKFLLHFVKESKQDESGMPNNRFLAERTGGTYSTLKVQPAELEDSGVYFCAGSPRAGGLFFGSGTQLSVL.

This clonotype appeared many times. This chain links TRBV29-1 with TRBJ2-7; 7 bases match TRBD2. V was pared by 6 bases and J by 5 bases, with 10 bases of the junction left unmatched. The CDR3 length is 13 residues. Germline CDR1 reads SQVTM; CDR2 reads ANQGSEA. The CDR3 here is CSVERLAPDEQYF. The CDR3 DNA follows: TGCAGCGTCGAACGACTAGCCCCAGACGAGCAGTACTTC.

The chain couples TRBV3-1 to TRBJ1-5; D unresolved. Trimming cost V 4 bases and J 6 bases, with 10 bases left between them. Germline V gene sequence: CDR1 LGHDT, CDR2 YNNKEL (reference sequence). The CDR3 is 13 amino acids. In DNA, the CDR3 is TGTGCCAGCAGCCCAAGCCGGGGTCAGCCCCAGCATTTT. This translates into CASSPSRGQPQHF.

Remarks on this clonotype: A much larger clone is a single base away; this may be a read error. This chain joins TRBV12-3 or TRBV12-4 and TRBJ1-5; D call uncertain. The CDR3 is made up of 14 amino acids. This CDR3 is CASGTSLSNQPQHF. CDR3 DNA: TGTGCTAGTGGTACTTCCCTTAGCAATCAGCCCCAGCATTTT.

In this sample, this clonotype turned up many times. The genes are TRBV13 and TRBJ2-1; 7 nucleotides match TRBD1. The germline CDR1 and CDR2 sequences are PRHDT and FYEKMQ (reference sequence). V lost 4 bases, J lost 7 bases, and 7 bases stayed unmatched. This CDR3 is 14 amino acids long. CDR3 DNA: TGTGCCAGCAGCTCACGACAGGGTAGGAATGAGCAGTTCTTC. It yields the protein CASSSRQGRNEQFF.

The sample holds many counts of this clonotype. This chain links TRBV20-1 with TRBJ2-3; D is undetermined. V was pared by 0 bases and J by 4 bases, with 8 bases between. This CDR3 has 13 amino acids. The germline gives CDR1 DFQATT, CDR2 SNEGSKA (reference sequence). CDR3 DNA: TGCAGTGCTAGAGATGTCGGCCCAGATACGCAGTATTTT. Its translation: CSARDVGPDTQYF.

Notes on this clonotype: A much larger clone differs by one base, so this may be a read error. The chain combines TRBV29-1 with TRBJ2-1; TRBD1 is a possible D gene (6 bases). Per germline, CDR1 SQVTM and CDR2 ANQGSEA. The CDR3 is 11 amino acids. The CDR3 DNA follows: TGCAGCGCACAGGGCTACAAGGAGCAGTTCTTC. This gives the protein CSAQGYKEQFF.

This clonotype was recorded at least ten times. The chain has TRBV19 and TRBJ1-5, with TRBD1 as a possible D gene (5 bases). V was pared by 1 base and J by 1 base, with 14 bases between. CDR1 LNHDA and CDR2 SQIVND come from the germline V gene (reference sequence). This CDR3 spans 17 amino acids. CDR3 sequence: CASSIGQGSSSNQPQHF. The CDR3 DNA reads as TGTGCCAGTAGTATAGGTCAGGGATCGTCGAGCAATCAGCCCCAGCATTTT.

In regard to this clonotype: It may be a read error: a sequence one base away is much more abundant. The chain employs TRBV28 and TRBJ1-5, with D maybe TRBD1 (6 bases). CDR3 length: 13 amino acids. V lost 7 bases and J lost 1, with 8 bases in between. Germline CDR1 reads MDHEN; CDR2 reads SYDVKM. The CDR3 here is CASKGGSNQPQHF. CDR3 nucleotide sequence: TGTGCCAGCAAGGGGGGGAGCAATCAGCCCCAGCATTTT.

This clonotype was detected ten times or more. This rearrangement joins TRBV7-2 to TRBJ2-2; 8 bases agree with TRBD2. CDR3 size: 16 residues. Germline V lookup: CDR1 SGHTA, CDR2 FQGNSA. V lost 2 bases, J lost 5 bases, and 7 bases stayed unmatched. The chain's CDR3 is CASSLYSGRGTGELFF. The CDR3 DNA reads TGTGCCAGCAGCTTATACAGCGGGAGAGGTACCGGGGAGCTGTTTTTT.

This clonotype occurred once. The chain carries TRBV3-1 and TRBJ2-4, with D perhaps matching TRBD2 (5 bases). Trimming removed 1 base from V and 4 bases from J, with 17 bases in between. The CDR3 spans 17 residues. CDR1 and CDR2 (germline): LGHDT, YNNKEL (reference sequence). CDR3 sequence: CASSQGPRAAPKNIQYF. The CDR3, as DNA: TGTGCCAGCAGCCAAGGACCGCGGGCTGCTCCAAAAAACATTCAGTACTTC.

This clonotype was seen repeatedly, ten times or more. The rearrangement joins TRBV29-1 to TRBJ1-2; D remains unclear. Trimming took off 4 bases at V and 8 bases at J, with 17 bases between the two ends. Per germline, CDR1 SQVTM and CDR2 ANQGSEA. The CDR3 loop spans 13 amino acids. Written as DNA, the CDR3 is TGCAGCGTTGCCCTTTGGGAATCTCGCGGCTACACCTTC. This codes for CSVALWESRGYTF.

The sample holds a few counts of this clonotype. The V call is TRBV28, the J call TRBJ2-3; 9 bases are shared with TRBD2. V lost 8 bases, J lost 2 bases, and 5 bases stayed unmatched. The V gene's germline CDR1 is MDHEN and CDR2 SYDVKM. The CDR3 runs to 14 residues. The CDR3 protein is CASGLAGTTDTQYF. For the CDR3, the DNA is TGTGCCAGCGGGCTAGCGGGAACCACAGATACGCAGTATTTT.

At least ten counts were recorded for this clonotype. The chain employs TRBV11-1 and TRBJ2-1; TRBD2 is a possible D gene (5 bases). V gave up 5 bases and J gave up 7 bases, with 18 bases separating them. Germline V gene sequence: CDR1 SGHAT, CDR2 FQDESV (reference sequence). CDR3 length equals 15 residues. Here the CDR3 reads CASSLPAGLVNEQFF. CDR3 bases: TGTGCCAGCAGCCTCCCCGCGGGTCTGGTGAATGAGCAGTTCTTC.

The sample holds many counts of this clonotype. The CDR3 protein is CASSLTGQNTEAFF. The DNA for the CDR3 is TGTGCCAGCAGCCTGACAGGACAAAACACTGAAGCTTTCTTT. The chain is built from TRBV13 and TRBJ1-1, with TRBD1 as a possible D gene (6 bases). Germline values: CDR1 PRHDT, CDR2 FYEKMQ (reference sequence). V lost 5 bases, J lost 2 bases, and 12 bases lay in between. The CDR3 has 14 residues.

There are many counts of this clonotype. CDR3 sequence reads: CASSRDSPYYEQYF. DNA of the CDR3: TGTGCCAGTAGCCGGGACTCCCCTTACTACGAGCAGTACTTC. J is TRBJ2-7 and V is TRBV19; a weak D match, TRBD2 (6 bases). Germline CDR1 is LNHDA and CDR2 is SQIVND (reference sequence). CDR3 size: 14 residues. Trimming took off 6 bases at V and 3 bases at J, with 15 bases between the two ends.